This TCR beta chain was recorded in a study of blood T cell repertoires in COVID-19. Across the whole study: The United States, Italy and Spain were the sources of the acute and convalescent COVID-19 samples. PBMCs, B-cell-depleted T cells, or T cells were the source of the cDNA or gDNA that made up the material.

The V end was cut by 7 bases, the J end by 6 bases, with 13 bases between. Per the germline V gene, CDR1 is SNHLY and CDR2 is FYNNEI. The CDR3 consists of 14 residues. Assay used: immunoSEQ multiplex PCR; TCRdb lists only in-frame clones, some missing. The data contain 40,000 to 55,000 clones, 80% to 90% of them singletons. Sequencing was performed on peripheral blood. The TCR comes from a human donor in a cohort sampled during active COVID-19. The J gene is TRBJ1-6, the V gene TRBV2, with a weak D call TRBD1 (6 bases). The CDR3 bases are TGTGCCAGCACTAACAGGGCCCCTAATTCACCCCTCCACTTT. Its translation: CASTNRAPNSPLHF.